Shown below are 17 T cell receptor beta chains from a single sample sequenced in a study of cytomegalovirus exposure and HLA in healthy donors. The method was immunoSEQ multiplex PCR; TCRdb's version includes in-frame clones alone and lacks a portion of them. The sample yields hundreds of thousands of clones, around 86% seen once. The sequenced sample was PBMCs. The receptors originated from a woman aged 18-29 years in good health and CMV-seropositive.

The rearrangement joins TRBV14 to TRBJ2-1, with D unclear. V lost 0 bases and J 5 bases, leaving 14 bases between the germline ends. The length of the CDR3 is 16 residues. The germline CDR1 and CDR2 sequences are SGHDN and FVKESK. CDR3 coding DNA: TGTGCCAGCAGCCAAGATAATATGGTATCTAACAATGAGCAGTTCTTC. Its translation is CASSQDNMVSNNEQFF.

Only one count was recorded for this clone. The CDR3 region is CASSEAIKGHYSNQPQHF. CDR3 DNA sequence: TGTGCCAGCAGTGAAGCTATCAAGGGACACTATAGCAATCAGCCCCAGCATTTT. This chain links TRBV6-1 with TRBJ1-5, with TRBD1 as a possible D gene (6 bases). Trimming shortened V by 0 bases and J by 0 bases, and 15 bases separated the two germline ends. Germline V gene data show CDR1 as MNHNS and CDR2 as SASEGT. The CDR3 covers 18 residues.

CDR3 sequence: CASSLGSGTGDEQYF. The CDR3 region has the DNA TGTGCCAGCAGCTTAGGTTCAGGGACAGGGGACGAGCAGTACTTC. The V call is TRBV11-3, the J call TRBJ2-7; 10 bases match TRBD1. From germline, CDR1 is SGHNT and CDR2 YENEEA. After removal of 1 base from V and 5 bases from J, the junction contained 5 bases not matched to a gene. The CDR3 is 15 residues long.

V and J are TRBV30 and TRBJ1-2; TRBD1 aligns across 8 bases. This CDR3 spans 18 amino acids. Germline CDR1 and CDR2: GTSNPN and SVGIG (reference sequence). Unmatched junction bases numbered 14, after V lost 0 bases and J lost 2 bases. CDR3 residues: CAWSVSPLGTGTNYGYTF. The CDR3 nucleotides are TGTGCCTGGAGTGTAAGTCCCCTCGGGACAGGAACGAACTATGGCTACACCTTC. Combining the CDR3 with reference TRBV30 and TRBJ1-2 gives the whole variable domain SQTIHQWPATLVQPVGSPLSLECTVEGTSNPNLYWYRQAAGRGLQLLFYSVGIGQISSEVPQNLSASRPQDRQFILSSKKLLLSDSGFYLCAWSVSPLGTGTNYGYTFGSGTRLTVV.

The chain links TRBV4-1 to TRBJ2-1, with 14 nucleotides matching TRBD2. This CDR3 is built from 17 residues. Germline CDR1 reads MGHRA; CDR2 reads YSYEKL. V lost 0 bases and J lost 4; bases outside the gene matches: 2. CDR3 in DNA: TGCGCCAGCAGCCAAGATAGACTAGCGGGAGGGTACAATGAGCAGTTCTTC. This sequence encodes CASSQDRLAGGYNEQFF.

The genes are TRBV2 and TRBJ2-1; 11 bases map to TRBD2. CDR1 and CDR2 (germline): SNHLY, FYNNEI. The CDR3 is 15 amino acids. V lost 3 bases, J lost 5 bases, and 3 bases stayed unmatched. CDR3 in amino acids: CASSDRTSGHNEQFF. The CDR3, as DNA: TGTGCCAGCAGTGATAGGACTAGCGGGCACAATGAGCAGTTCTTC.

This chain connects TRBV6-6 to TRBJ2-7; TRBD1 matches at 11 bases. After removal of 5 bases from V and 7 bases from J, the junction contained 7 bases not matched to a gene. CDR1 MNHNY and CDR2 SVGAGI come from the germline V gene (reference sequence). This CDR3 contains 14 residues. CDR3 loop: CASSTRDRGDEQYF. Here the CDR3 DNA reads TGTGCCAGCAGTACTCGGGACAGGGGGGATGAGCAGTACTTC.

The CDR3 spells CTSSQERRAVREKLFF. Written as DNA, the CDR3 is TGCACCAGCAGCCAAGAAAGGAGGGCCGTCCGTGAAAAACTGTTTTTT. The J gene is TRBJ1-4, the V gene TRBV1. TRBV1 is shown as a pseudogene. The CDR3 runs 16 residues.

This clone was seen at least ten times. The chain joins TRBV10-3 to TRBJ2-7; 14 nucleotides match TRBD2. The CDR3 covers 15 residues. The germline gives CDR1 ENHRY, CDR2 SYGVKD. With 5 bases clipped from V and 6 bases from J, the junction kept 6 bases outside the gene matches. The CDR3 here is CAISLGTSGSGEQYF. The CDR3 DNA follows: TGTGCCATCAGTCTTGGGACTAGCGGGAGTGGCGAGCAGTACTTC.

This clone was seen only a few times. This sequence joins TRBV30 and TRBJ1-2; possible D gene TRBD1, 5 bases. This CDR3 is built from 15 residues. Trimming left V 3 bases short and J 3 bases short, with 17 bases between. Germline-derived CDR1 and CDR2 are GTSNPN and SVGIG (reference sequence). The CDR3: CAWRARGFGDYGYTF. The CDR3 DNA reads TGTGCCTGGAGGGCCCGGGGGTTCGGAGACTATGGCTACACCTTC.

In this sample, this clone turned up once. The V and J genes are TRBV28 and TRBJ2-1, with TRBD1 matching over 7 bases. Unmatched junction bases numbered 13, after V lost 7 bases and J lost 4 bases. CDR3 length equals 16 residues. Germline CDR1 and CDR2: MDHEN and SYDVKM. CDR3 residues: CASNTLQGSGYNEQFF. CDR3 DNA: TGTGCCAGCAATACGCTACAGGGGTCTGGTTACAATGAGCAGTTCTTC.

The chain uses TRBV27 and TRBJ1-5, with 10 bases fitting TRBD1. This CDR3 spans 14 amino acids. V shed 4 bases and J 7 bases; nucleotides not matched to a gene: 4. Looked up from germline, CDR1 is MNHEY and CDR2 is SMNVEV (reference sequence). As DNA, the CDR3 is TGTGCCAGCAGTTCCGACAGGGGGCGACAGCCCCAGCATTTT. Translation gives CASSSDRGRQPQHF.

The chain couples TRBV5-8 to TRBJ1-4, with TRBD1 matching over 8 bases. Looked up from germline, CDR1 is SGHTS and CDR2 is YDEGEE. V trimming: 2 bases; J trimming: 10 bases; junction bases outside the gene matches: 7. The CDR3 is 14 residues long. The CDR3 region is CASSFGGQGGKLFF. The CDR3 nucleotides read TGTGCCAGCAGCTTTGGCGGACAGGGAGGAAAACTGTTTTTT.

V gene TRBV12-5 combines with J gene TRBJ2-1, with 8 bases matching TRBD2. Germline V gene sequence: CDR1 LGHNT, CDR2 FRNRAP. J lost 2 bases, V lost 6 bases, and 6 bases had no gene match. This CDR3 comprises 15 residues. The DNA of the CDR3 is TGTGCTAGTGGAACTAGCGGAGAGGCCTACAATGAGCAGTTCTTC. The encoded protein is CASGTSGEAYNEQFF.

The chain carries TRBV10-2 and TRBJ1-1; D is undetermined. The ends were cut back, 6 bases at V and 3 bases at J, with 5 bases in the middle. The CDR3 extends over 11 amino acids. Germline values: CDR1 WSHSY, CDR2 SAAADI. DNA of the CDR3: TGCGCCAGCAGCTCCCACACTGAAGCTTTCTTT. Its translation: CASSSHTEAFF.

The V and J genes are TRBV25-1 and TRBJ2-1, with D tentatively TRBD2 (6 bases). CDR1 and CDR2 from the germline V gene are MGHDK and SYGVNS. V dropped 1 base and J dropped 9 bases, with 13 bases sitting between them. This CDR3 comprises 14 residues. The CDR3 bases are TGTGCCAGCAGTGAATTCGCGGGGAGTAGTGAGCAGTTCTTC. This codes for CASSEFAGSSEQFF. Combining the CDR3 with reference TRBV25-1 and TRBJ2-1 gives the whole variable domain EADIYQTPRYLVIGTGKKITLECSQTMGHDKMYWYQQDPGMELHLIHYSYGVNSTEKGDLSSESTVSRIRTEHFPLTLESARPSHTSQYLCASSEFAGSSEQFFGPGTRLTVL.

The chain links TRBV15 to TRBJ2-7; 9 positions match TRBD2. Germline V gene lookup returns CDR1 LNHNV and CDR2 YYDKDF (reference sequence). The CDR3 sequence is 16 residues long. V dropped 0 bases and J dropped 7; count of bases not matched to a gene: 10. The CDR3, as DNA: TGTGCCACCAGCAGAGATTTTGCGGGAGGGCCCGAGGAGCAGTACTTC. It yields the protein CATSRDFAGGPEEQYF.